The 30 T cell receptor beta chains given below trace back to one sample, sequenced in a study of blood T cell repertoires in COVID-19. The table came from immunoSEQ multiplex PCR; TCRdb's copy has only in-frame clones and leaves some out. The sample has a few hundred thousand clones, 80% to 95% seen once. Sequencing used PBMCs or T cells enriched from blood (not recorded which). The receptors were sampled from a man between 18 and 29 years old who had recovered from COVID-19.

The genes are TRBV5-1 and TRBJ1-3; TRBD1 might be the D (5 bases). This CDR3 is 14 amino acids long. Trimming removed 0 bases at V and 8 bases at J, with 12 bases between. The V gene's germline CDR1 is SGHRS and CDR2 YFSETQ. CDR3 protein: CASSLVSRVDTIYF. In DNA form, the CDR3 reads TGCGCCAGCAGCTTGGTGAGCAGGGTAGACACCATATATTTT.

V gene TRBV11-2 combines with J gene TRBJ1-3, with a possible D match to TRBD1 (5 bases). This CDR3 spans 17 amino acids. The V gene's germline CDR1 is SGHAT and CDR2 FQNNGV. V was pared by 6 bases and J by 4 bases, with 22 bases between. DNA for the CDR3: TGTGCCAGCAGACAAGGGGTCTCGGAAGGGTTGGGAAACACCATATATTTT. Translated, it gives CASRQGVSEGLGNTIYF. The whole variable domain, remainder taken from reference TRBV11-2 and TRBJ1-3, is EAGVAQSPRYKIIEKRQSVAFWCNPISGHATLYWYQQILGQGPKLLIQFQNNGVVDDSQLPKDRFSAERLKGVDSTLKIQPAKLEDSAVYLCASRQGVSEGLGNTIYFGEGSWLTVV.

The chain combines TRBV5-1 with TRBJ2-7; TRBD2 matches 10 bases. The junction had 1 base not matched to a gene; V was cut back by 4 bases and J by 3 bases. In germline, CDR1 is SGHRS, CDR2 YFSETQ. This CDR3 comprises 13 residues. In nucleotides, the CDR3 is TGCGCCAGCAGCCCTAGCGGGAGCTACGAGCAGTACTTC. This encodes CASSPSGSYEQYF. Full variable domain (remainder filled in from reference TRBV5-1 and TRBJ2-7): KAGVTQTPRYLIKTRGQQVTLSCSPISGHRSVSWYQQTPGQGLQFLFEYFSETQRNKGNFPGRFSGRQFSNSRSEMNVSTLELGDSALYLCASSPSGSYEQYFGPGTRLTVT.

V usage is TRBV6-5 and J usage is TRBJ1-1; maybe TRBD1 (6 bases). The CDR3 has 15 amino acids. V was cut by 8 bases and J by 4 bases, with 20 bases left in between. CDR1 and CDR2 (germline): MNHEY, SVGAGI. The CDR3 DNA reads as TGTGCCAGCCAGCCACCCAGGGGTCGGGCCACTGAAGCTTTCTTT. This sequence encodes CASQPPRGRATEAFF.

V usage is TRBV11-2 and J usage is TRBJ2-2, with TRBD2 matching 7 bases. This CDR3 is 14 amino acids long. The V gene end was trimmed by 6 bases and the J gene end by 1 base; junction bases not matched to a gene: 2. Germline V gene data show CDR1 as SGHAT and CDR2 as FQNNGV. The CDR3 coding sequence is TGTGCCAGCAGTCCTAGCGGGAACACCGGGGAGCTGTTTTTT. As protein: CASSPSGNTGELFF. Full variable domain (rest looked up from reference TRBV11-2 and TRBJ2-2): EAGVAQSPRYKIIEKRQSVAFWCNPISGHATLYWYQQILGQGPKLLIQFQNNGVVDDSQLPKDRFSAERLKGVDSTLKIQPAKLEDSAVYLCASSPSGNTGELFFGEGSRLTVL.

CDR3 amino acids: CASSPRQGSESLTFF. DNA for the CDR3: TGTGCCAGCAGTCCTCGACAGGGTTCTGAGAGTTTGACTTTCTTT. This chain uses TRBV6-5 with TRBJ1-1; 7 bases line up with TRBD1. After removal of 5 bases from V and 12 bases from J, the junction contained 18 bases not matched to a gene. CDR1 is MNHEY, CDR2 SVGAGI, per germline. The CDR3 runs to 15 residues.

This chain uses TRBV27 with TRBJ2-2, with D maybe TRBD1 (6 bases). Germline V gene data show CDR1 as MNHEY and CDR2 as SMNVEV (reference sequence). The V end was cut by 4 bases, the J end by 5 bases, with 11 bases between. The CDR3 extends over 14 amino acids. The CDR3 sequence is CASSYGRGTGELFF. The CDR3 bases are TGTGCCAGCAGTTATGGTAGGGGGACCGGGGAGCTGTTTTTT.

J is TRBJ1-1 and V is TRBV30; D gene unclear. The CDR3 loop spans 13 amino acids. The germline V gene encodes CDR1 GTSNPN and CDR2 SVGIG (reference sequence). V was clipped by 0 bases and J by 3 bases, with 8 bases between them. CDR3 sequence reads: CAWSVIGDTEAFF. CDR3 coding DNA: TGTGCCTGGAGTGTTATCGGGGACACTGAAGCTTTCTTT.

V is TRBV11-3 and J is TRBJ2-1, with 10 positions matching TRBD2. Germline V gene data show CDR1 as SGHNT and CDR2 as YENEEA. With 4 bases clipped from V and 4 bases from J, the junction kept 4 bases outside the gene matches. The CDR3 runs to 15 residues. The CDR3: CASSSRLAGYNEQFF. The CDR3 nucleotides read TGTGCCAGCAGCTCCCGACTAGCGGGTTACAATGAGCAGTTCTTC.

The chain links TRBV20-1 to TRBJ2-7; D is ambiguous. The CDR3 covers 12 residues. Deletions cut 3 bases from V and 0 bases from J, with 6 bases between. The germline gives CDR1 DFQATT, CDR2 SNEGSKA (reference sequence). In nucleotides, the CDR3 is TGCAGTGCTAGTTACGGCTCCTACGAGCAGTACTTC. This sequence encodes CSASYGSYEQYF.

The CDR3 is CASSPRQGGETQYF. The CDR3, as DNA: TGTGCCAGCAGCCCCCGTCAGGGAGGGGAGACCCAGTACTTC. V usage is TRBV11-2 and J usage is TRBJ2-5; TRBD2 agrees at 7 bases. Germline assignment: CDR1 SGHAT and CDR2 FQNNGV. J lost 5 bases, V lost 5 bases, and 8 bases had no gene match. The CDR3 has 14 residues.

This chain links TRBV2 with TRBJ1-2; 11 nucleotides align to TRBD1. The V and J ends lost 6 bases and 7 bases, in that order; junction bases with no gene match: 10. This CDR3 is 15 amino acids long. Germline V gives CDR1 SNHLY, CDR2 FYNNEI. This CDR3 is CASSETRDRGSGYTF. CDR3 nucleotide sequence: TGTGCCAGCAGCGAAACCCGGGACAGGGGGAGTGGCTACACCTTC.

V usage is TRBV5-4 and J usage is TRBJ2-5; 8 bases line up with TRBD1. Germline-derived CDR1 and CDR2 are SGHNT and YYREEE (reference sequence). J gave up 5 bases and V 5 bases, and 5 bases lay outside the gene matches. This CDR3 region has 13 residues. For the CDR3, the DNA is TGTGCCAGCAGTTCCTACAGGGGGGAGACCCAGTACTTC. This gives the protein CASSSYRGETQYF.

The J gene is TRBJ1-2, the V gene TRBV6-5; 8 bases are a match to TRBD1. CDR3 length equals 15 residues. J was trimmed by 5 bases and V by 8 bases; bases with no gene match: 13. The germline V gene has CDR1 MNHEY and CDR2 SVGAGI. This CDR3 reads CASVVQGVVQYGYTF. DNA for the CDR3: TGTGCCAGCGTAGTACAGGGGGTGGTGCAGTATGGCTACACCTTC.

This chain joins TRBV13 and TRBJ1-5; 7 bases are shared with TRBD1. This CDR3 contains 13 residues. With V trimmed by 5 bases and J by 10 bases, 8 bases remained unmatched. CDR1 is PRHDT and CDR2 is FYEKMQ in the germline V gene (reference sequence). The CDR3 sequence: CASSRSYRGPQHF. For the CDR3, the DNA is TGTGCCAGCAGCCGATCTTACAGGGGCCCCCAGCATTTT.

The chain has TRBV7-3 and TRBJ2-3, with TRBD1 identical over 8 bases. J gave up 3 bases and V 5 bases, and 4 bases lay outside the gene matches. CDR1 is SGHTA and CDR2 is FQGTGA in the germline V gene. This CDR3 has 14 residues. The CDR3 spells CASSPRQGTDTQYF. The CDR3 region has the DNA TGTGCCAGCAGCCCGAGACAGGGGACAGATACGCAGTATTTT.

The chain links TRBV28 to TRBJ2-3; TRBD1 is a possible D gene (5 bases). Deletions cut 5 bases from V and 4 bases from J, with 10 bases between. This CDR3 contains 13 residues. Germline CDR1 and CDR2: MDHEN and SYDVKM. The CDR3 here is CASSTRVPDTQYF. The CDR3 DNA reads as TGTGCCAGCAGTACCAGGGTCCCAGATACGCAGTATTTT.

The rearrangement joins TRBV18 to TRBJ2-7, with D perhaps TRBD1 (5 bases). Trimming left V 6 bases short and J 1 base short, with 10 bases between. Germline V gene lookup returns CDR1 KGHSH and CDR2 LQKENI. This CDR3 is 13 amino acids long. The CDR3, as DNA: TGTGCCAGCTCCCTGGACACTTCCTACGAGCAGTACTTC. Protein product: CASSLDTSYEQYF. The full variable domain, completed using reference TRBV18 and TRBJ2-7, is NAGVMQNPRHLVRRRGQEARLRCSPMKGHSHVYWYRQLPEEGLKFMVYLQKENIIDESGMPKERFSAEFPKEGPSILRIQQVVRGDSAAYFCASSLDTSYEQYFGPGTRLTVT.

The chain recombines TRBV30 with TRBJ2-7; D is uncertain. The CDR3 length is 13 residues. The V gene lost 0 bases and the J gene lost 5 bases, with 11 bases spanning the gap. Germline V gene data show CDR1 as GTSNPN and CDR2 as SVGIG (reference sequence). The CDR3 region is CAWSVTRRDEQYF. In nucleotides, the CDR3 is TGTGCCTGGAGTGTAACTCGACGGGACGAGCAGTACTTC.

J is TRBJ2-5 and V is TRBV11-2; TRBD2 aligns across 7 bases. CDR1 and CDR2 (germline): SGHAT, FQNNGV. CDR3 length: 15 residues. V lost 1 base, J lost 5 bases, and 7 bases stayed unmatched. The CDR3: CASSLALGLQETQYF. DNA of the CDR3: TGTGCCAGCAGCTTAGCCTTGGGACTACAGGAGACCCAGTACTTC.

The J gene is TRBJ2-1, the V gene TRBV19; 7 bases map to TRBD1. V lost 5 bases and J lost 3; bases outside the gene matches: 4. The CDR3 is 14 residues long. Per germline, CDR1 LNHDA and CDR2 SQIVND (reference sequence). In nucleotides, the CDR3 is TGTGCCAGTAGTCCAGGGACAGTCTACAATGAGCAGTTCTTC. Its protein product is CASSPGTVYNEQFF.

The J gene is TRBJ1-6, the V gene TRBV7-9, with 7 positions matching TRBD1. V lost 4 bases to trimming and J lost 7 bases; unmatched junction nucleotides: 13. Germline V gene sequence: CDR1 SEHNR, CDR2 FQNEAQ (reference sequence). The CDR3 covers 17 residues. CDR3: CASSSPPGQKTNSPLHF. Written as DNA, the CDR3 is TGTGCCAGCAGCTCACCTCCGGGACAGAAAACCAATTCACCCCTCCACTTT.

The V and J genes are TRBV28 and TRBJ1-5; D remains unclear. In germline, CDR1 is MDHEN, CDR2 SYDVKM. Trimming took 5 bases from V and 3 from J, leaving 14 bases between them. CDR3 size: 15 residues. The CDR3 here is CASSPSLGPNQPQHF. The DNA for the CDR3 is TGTGCCAGCAGTCCCTCGCTGGGCCCCAATCAGCCCCAGCATTTT. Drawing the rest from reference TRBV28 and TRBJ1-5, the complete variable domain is DVKVTQSSRYLVKRTGEKVFLECVQDMDHENMFWYRQDPGLGLRLIYFSYDVKMKEKGDIPEGYSVSREKKERFSLILESASTNQTSMYLCASSPSLGPNQPQHFGDGTRLSIL.

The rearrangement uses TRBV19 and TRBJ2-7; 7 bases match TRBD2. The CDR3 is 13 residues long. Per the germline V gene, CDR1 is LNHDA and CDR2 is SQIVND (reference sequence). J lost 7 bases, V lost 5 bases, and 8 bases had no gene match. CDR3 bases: TGTGCCAGTAGTGAAGGGAGGGTGAGAGAGCAGTACTTC. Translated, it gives CASSEGRVREQYF.

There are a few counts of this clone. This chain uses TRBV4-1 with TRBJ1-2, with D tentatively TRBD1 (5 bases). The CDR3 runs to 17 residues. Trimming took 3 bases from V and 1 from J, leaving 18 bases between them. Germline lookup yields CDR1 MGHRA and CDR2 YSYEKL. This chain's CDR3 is CASSHATPRQFNYGYTF. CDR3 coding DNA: TGCGCCAGCAGCCACGCGACACCGAGACAGTTTAACTATGGCTACACCTTC.

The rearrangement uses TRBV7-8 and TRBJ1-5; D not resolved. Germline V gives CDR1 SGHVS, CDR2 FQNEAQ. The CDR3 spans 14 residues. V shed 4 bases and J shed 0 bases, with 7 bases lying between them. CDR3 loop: CASSSVNSNQPQHF. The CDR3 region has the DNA TGTGCCAGCAGCTCGGTTAATAGCAATCAGCCCCAGCATTTT.

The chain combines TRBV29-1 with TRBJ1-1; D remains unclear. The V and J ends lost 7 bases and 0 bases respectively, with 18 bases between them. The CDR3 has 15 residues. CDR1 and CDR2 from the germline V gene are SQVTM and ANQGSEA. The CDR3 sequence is CSAALRFTMNTEAFF. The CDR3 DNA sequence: TGCAGCGCCGCCCTGAGATTCACGATGAACACTGAAGCTTTCTTT.

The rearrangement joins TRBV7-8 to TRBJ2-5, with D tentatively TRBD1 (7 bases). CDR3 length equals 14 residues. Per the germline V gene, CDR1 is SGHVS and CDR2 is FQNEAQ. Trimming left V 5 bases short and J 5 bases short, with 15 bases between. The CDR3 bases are TGTGCCAGCAGCCAAGCTGGAGGGGGCGAGACCCAGTACTTC. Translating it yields CASSQAGGGETQYF. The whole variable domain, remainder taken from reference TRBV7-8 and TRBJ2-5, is GAGVSQSPRYKVAKRGQDVALRCDPISGHVSLFWYQQALGQGPEFLTYFQNEAQLDKSGLPSDRFFAERPEGSVSTLKIQRTQQEDSAVYLCASSQAGGGETQYFGPGTRLLVL.

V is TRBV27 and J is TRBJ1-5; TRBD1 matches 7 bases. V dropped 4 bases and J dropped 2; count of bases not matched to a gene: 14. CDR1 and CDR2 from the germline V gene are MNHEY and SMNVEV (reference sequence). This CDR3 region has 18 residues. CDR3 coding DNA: TGTGCCAGCAGTTCGTCCCGCGACAGGGCACTGGGCAATCAGCCCCAGCATTTT. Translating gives CASSSSRDRALGNQPQHF.

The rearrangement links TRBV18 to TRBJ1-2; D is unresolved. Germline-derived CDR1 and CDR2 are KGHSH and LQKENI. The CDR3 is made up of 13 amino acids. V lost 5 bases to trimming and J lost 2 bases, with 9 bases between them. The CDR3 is CASSERGNYGYTF. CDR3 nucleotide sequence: TGTGCCAGCTCAGAGCGCGGGAACTATGGCTACACCTTC.